Given below is one TCR beta chain in context. Its antigen is not known. The record originates from a study of shared clonotypes between healthy human individuals. General study results and limits: Specimens sampled were limited to blood, with tissue repertoires likely differing.

The authors distributed each subset's genomic DNA evenly over several immunoSEQ plates. Repertoires were generated with immunoSEQ multiplex PCR, while TCRdb's copy carries only in-frame clones and drops some. The sample holds approximately 500,000 clones, 70% to 85% seen once. Trimming cost V 1 base and J 5 bases, with 17 bases left between them. Germline V lookup: CDR1 MGHRA, CDR2 YSYEKL. The length of the CDR3 is 16 residues. Nashville, Tennessee was home to all donors, who were Caucasian adults. The sequence came from a woman in her thirties or forties in good health. Some clones in this sample may be carry-over from other donors' samples. This chain uses TRBV4-1 with TRBJ1-2; possibly TRBD1 for D (5 bases). Sequences were obtained from PBMCs. The CDR3 sequence: CASSQGGGTVPYGYTF. The CDR3 DNA reads as TGCGCCAGCAGCCAAGGAGGCGGGACCGTACCTTATGGCTACACCTTC.